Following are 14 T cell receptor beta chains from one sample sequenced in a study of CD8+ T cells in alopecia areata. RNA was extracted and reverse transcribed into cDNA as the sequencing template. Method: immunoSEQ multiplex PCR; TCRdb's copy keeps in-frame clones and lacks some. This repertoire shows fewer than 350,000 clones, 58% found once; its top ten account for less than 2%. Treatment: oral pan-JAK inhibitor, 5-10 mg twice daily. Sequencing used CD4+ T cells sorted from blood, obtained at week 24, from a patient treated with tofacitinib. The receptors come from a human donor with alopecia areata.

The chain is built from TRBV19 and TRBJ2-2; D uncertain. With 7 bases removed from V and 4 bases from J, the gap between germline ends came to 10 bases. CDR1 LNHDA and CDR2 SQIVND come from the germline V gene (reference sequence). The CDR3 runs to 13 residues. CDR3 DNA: TGTGCCAGTATTGGTAGGCCCACCGGGGAGCTGTTTTTT. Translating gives CASIGRPTGELFF. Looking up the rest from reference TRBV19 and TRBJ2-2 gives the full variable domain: DGGITQSPKYLFRKEGQNVTLSCEQNLNHDAMYWYRQDPGQGLRLIYYSQIVNDFQKGDIAEGYSVSREKKESFPLTVTSAQKNPTAFYLCASIGRPTGELFFGEGSRLTVL.

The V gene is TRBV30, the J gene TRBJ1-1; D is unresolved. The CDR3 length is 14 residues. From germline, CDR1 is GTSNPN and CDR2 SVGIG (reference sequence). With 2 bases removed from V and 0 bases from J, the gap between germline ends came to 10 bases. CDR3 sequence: CAWSSGYMNTEAFF. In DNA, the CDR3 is TGTGCCTGGAGTAGCGGGTACATGAACACTGAAGCTTTCTTT.

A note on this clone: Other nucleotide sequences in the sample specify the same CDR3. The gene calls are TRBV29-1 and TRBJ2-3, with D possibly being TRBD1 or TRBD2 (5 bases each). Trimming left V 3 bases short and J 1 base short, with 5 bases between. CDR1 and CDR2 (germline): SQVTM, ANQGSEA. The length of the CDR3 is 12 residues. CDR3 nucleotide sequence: TGCAGCGTTGAGGGGGGCACAGATACGCAGTATTTT. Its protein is CSVEGGTDTQYF.

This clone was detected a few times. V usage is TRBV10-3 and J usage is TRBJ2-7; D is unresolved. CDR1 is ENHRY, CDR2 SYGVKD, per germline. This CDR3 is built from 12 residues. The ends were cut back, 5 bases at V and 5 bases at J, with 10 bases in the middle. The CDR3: CAISPRSDEQYF. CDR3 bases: TGTGCCATCAGTCCGAGGAGCGACGAGCAGTACTTC.

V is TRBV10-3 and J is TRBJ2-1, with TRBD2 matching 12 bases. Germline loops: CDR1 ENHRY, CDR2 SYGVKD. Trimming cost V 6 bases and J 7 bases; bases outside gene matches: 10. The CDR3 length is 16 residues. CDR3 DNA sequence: TGTGCCATCAGCGCACCAGGTCTAGCGGGGGGGAATGAGCAGTTCTTC. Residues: CAISAPGLAGGNEQFF.

The CDR3 DNA follows: TGCGCCAGCAGCCAAGTCTTTCGCACAGATACGCAGTATTTT. Its translation: CASSQVFRTDTQYF. The V and J genes are TRBV4-1 and TRBJ2-3; D gene uncertain. Germline CDR1 MGHRA, CDR2 YSYEKL. V shed 1 base and J shed 1 base, with 6 bases lying between them. The CDR3 sequence is 14 residues long.

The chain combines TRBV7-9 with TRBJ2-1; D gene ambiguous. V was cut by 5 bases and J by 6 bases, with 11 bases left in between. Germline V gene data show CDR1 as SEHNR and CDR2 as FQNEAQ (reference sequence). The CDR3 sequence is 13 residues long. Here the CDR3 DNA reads TGTGCCAGCAGCCAAGCCGTAAGCAATGAGCAGTTCTTC. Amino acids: CASSQAVSNEQFF.

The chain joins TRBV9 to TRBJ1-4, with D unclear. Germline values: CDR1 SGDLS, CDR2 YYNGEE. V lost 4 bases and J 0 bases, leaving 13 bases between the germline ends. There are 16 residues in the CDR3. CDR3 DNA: TGTGCCAGCAGCATAGGACGGACTGCAACTAATGAAAAACTGTTTTTT. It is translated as CASSIGRTATNEKLFF.

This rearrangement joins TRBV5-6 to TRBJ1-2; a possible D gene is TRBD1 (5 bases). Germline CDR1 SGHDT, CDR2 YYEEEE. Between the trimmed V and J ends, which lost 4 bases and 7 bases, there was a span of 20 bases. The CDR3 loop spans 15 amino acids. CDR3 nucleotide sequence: TGTGCCAGCAGCCTGGGCAGGGCCCCGACGGGTGGCTACACCTTC. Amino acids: CASSLGRAPTGGYTF.

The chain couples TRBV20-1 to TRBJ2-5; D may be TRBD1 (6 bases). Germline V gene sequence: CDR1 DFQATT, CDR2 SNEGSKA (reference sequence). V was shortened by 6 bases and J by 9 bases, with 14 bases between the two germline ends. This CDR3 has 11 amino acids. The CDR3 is CSAATGNAQYF. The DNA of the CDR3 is TGCAGTGCCGCGACAGGAAACGCCCAGTACTTC.

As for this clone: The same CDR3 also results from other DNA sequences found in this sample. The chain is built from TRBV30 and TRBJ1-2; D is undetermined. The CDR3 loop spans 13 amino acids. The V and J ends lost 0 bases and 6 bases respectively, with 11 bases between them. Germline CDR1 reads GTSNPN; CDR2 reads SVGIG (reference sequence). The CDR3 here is CAWSVKGGDGYTF. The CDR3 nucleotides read TGTGCCTGGAGTGTTAAGGGAGGAGATGGCTACACCTTC.

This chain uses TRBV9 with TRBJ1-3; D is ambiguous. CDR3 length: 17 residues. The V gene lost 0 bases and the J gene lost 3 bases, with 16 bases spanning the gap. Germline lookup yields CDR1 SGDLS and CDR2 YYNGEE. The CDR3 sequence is CASSVGTTLSHGNTIYF. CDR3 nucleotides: TGTGCCAGCAGCGTAGGGACTACTCTCTCACATGGAAACACCATATATTTT.

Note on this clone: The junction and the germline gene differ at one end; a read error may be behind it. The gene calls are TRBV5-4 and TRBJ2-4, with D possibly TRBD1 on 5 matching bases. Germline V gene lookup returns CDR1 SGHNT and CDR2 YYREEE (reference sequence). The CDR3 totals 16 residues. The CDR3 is CASSFKRGSARNIQYF. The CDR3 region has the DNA TGTGCCAGCAGCTTCAAAAGGGGTTCCGCCAGAAACATTCAGTACTTC.

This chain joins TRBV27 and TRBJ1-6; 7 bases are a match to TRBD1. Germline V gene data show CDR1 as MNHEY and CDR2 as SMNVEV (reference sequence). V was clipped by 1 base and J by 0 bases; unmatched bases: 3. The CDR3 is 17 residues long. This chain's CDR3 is CASSLWAGGSYNSPLHF. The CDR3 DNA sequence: TGTGCCAGCAGTTTATGGGCAGGGGGCTCCTATAATTCACCCCTCCACTTT.